The 26 T cell receptor beta chains below all came from one sample that was sequenced in a study of blood T cells in healthy people across ages. For the second PCR, which ran for about 7 to 11 cycles, a sample-barcoded 5' primer and a J-beta primer mix were used. TCRdb redid the calling of the 5' RACE reads with MiXCR, one entry per CDR3 protein. The sample has 850,000 to 1,300,000 distinct CDR3 sequences, 45% seen once. The sample was blood. The receptors derive from a woman aged 55-69 years in good health.

This clonotype was recorded once. This sequence joins TRBV4-1 and TRBJ2-1; 10 bases map to TRBD2. The CDR3 is 16 amino acids. V was clipped by 4 bases and J by 6 bases; unmatched bases: 9. Germline CDR1 is MGHRA and CDR2 is YSYEKL. CDR3 sequence (DNA): TGCGCCAGCAGCCTTTTCGGGACTAGCGAGGCCAATGAGCAGTTCTTC. It specifies CASSLFGTSEANEQFF.

In the case of this clonotype: Mismatch with germline at one junction end may stem from a read error. This rearrangement joins TRBV6-6 to TRBJ2-7, with a possible D match to TRBD1 (6 bases). The CDR3 is 12 amino acids. Per the germline V gene, CDR1 is MNHNY and CDR2 is SVGAGI (reference sequence). CDR3 region: CASRDSLYGQYF. DNA for the CDR3: TGTGCCAGCAGGGACAGCCTATACGGGCAGTACTTC.

V usage is TRBV10-3 and J usage is TRBJ2-5; possible D gene TRBD2, 6 bases. The J call may not be correct, given that the DNA end is closer to TRBJ2-7. CDR1 is ENHRY and CDR2 is SYGVKD in the germline V gene. This CDR3 has 12 residues. CDR3 sequence: CAIAPGAYEQYF. Here the CDR3 DNA reads TGTGCCATCGCGCCGGGGGCCTACGAGCAGTACTTC.

This clonotype has ten or more counts. The junction departs from germline at one end; a sequencing error may be responsible. The chain combines TRBV29-1 with TRBJ2-1; perhaps TRBD2 as D (5 bases). CDR1 is SQVTM and CDR2 is ANQGSEA in the germline V gene. The CDR3 spans 12 residues. CDR3 nucleotides: TGCAGCTTTGAGGGCGGACCGAGCGAGCAGTTCTTC. This encodes CSFEGGPSEQFF.

The chain uses TRBV29-1 and TRBJ2-3; 7 positions agree with TRBD1. This CDR3 spans 15 amino acids. The J segment lost 0 bases and the V segment lost 4 bases, leaving 7 bases of the junction unmatched. Per germline, CDR1 SQVTM and CDR2 ANQGSEA. CDR3 sequence: CSVGVQGVSTDTQYF. CDR3 coding DNA: TGCAGCGTTGGAGTCCAGGGGGTTAGCACAGATACGCAGTATTTT.

Worth noting for this clonotype: It may be a read error: a sequence one base away is much more abundant. This sequence joins TRBV6-4 and TRBJ2-7; D gene ambiguous. Germline lookup yields CDR1 MRHNA and CDR2 SNTAGT. The CDR3 spans 10 residues. V gave up 7 bases and J gave up 3 bases, with 4 bases separating them. CDR3 region: CASKDYEQYF. CDR3 bases: TGTGCCAGCAAGGACTACGAGCAGTACTTC.

This clonotype was observed a handful of times. The chain recombines TRBV12-3 or TRBV12-4 with TRBJ1-2; TRBD1 matches at 10 bases. The J segment lost 3 bases and the V segment lost 8 bases, leaving 3 bases of the junction unmatched. This CDR3 is built from 13 residues. CDR3 sequence: CASGDRGHYGYTF. Here the CDR3 DNA reads TGTGCCAGCGGGGACAGGGGACACTATGGCTACACCTTC.

The rearrangement joins TRBV7-9 to TRBJ1-1; 10 bases agree with TRBD1. V lost 4 bases to trimming and J lost 5 bases; unmatched junction nucleotides: 4. The germline CDR1 and CDR2 sequences are SEHNR and FQNEAQ (reference sequence). CDR3 length: 14 residues. As DNA, the CDR3 is TGTGCCAGCAGCTCCGGGACAGGGGTTACTGAAGCTTTCTTT. This codes for CASSSGTGVTEAFF.

This clonotype was detected ten times or more. This chain uses TRBV29-1 with TRBJ1-2, with 8 bases aligning to TRBD1. The V gene's germline CDR1 is SQVTM and CDR2 ANQGSEA. Trimming cost V 8 bases and J 6 bases; bases outside gene matches: 5. The CDR3 extends over 11 amino acids. The CDR3 loop reads CSLRGPNGYTF. The CDR3 DNA reads TGCAGCCTCAGGGGGCCGAATGGCTACACCTTC.

This clonotype has just a few counts. The V call is TRBV28, the J call TRBJ2-7; the D gene is possibly TRBD2 (5 bases). Germline V gene sequence: CDR1 MDHEN, CDR2 SYDVKM. Deletions cut 5 bases from V and 1 base from J, with 18 bases between. CDR3 length: 16 residues. CDR3 loop: CASSAPGVLGSYEQYF. As DNA, the CDR3 is TGTGCCAGCAGTGCCCCCGGGGTCTTGGGGTCCTACGAGCAGTACTTC.

This clonotype has just a few counts. The chain is built from TRBV20-1 and TRBJ2-3; 10 bases align to TRBD2. The V and J ends lost 2 bases and 4 bases, in that order; junction bases with no gene match: 6. Germline assignment: CDR1 DFQATT and CDR2 SNEGSKA (reference sequence). The CDR3 length is 15 residues. In DNA form, the CDR3 reads TGCAGTGCTAGACTAGCGGGAGTTGAGTCAGATACGCAGTATTTT. Its translation is CSARLAGVESDTQYF.

The V call is TRBV20-1, the J call TRBJ1-6; 7 bases line up with TRBD1. The CDR3 loop spans 17 amino acids. With V trimmed by 1 base and J by 0 bases, 6 bases remained unmatched. Germline CDR1 DFQATT, CDR2 SNEGSKA (reference sequence). CDR3 DNA: TGCAGTGCTAGAGCCGGGACAGCAAGCTCCTATAATTCACCCCTCCACTTT. Its protein product is CSARAGTASSYNSPLHF.

This clonotype occurred a few times. The CDR3 reads CASSNGIGGWSYEQYF. The CDR3 nucleotides are TGTGCCAGCAGCAATGGAATAGGGGGATGGTCCTACGAGCAGTACTTC. The rearrangement joins TRBV11-2 to TRBJ2-7, with D perhaps TRBD1 (6 bases). This CDR3 has 16 residues. CDR1 and CDR2 (germline): SGHAT, FQNNGV. V was cut by 5 bases and J by 1 base, with 18 bases left in between.

The chain is built from TRBV10-2 and TRBJ2-5; TRBD2 might be the D (5 bases). With 8 bases removed from V and 2 bases from J, the gap between germline ends came to 15 bases. Germline V gene data show CDR1 as WSHSY and CDR2 as SAAADI. The CDR3 has 14 amino acids. In DNA form, the CDR3 reads TGCGCCAGCCAGCGGACTCCGGGTCAAGAGACCCAGTACTTC. This gives the protein CASQRTPGQETQYF.

The rearrangement links TRBV6-1 to TRBJ2-2; 10 bases are a match to TRBD2. This CDR3 is built from 18 residues. Germline loops: CDR1 MNHNS, CDR2 SASEGT. The V gene end was trimmed by 5 bases and the J gene end by 0 bases; junction bases not matched to a gene: 9. This CDR3 is CASSLRGAGGPNTGELFF. In DNA form, the CDR3 reads TGTGCCAGCAGTCTTCGGGGAGCGGGAGGGCCGAACACCGGGGAGCTGTTTTTT.

In DNA, the CDR3 is TGTGCCAGCAGCTTGGAGGTTGGGCCCCAGCATTTT. Its protein product is CASSLEVGPQHF. The chain is built from TRBV5-5 and TRBJ1-5, with D unresolved. This CDR3 spans 12 amino acids. V was trimmed by 0 bases and J by 9 bases, leaving 7 bases between them. The germline CDR1 and CDR2 sequences are SGHKS and YYEKEE (reference sequence).

This clonotype was seen more than once but under ten times. The V call is TRBV7-2, the J call TRBJ2-1, with D perhaps matching TRBD1 (5 bases). V lost 3 bases to trimming and J lost 0 bases, with 15 bases between them. The germline V gene has CDR1 SGHTA and CDR2 FQGNSA. The CDR3 contains 17 residues. In DNA, the CDR3 is TGTGCCAGCAGCTTGGTCTCCGGACAAGCCTCCTACAATGAGCAGTTCTTC. Its translation: CASSLVSGQASYNEQFF.

This sequence joins TRBV4-2 and TRBJ2-2; D unclear. Germline-derived CDR1 and CDR2 are LGHNA and YNFKEQ. The CDR3 spans 15 residues. V dropped 5 bases and J dropped 4 bases, with 14 bases sitting between them. This CDR3 is CASSASFPSTGELFF. CDR3 sequence (DNA): TGTGCCAGCAGCGCCTCGTTTCCAAGCACCGGGGAGCTGTTTTTT.

The rearrangement links TRBV29-1 to TRBJ2-1; 8 nucleotides align to TRBD1. This CDR3 region has 11 residues. Germline V gene lookup returns CDR1 SQVTM and CDR2 ANQGSEA. Trimming removed 6 bases from V and 10 bases from J; junction bases left unmatched: 5. The CDR3 DNA reads as TGCAGCGTGGACAGGGAACGAGAGCAGTTCTTC. This encodes CSVDREREQFF.

As to this clonotype: The conserved phenylalanine or tryptophan is not found at the CDR3 terminus, so this likely reflects a read error. The V gene is TRBV4-1, the J gene TRBJ2-3; TRBD2 might be the D (5 bases). V lost 1 base and J 3 bases, leaving 11 bases between the germline ends. The CDR3 is 15 amino acids. The germline gives CDR1 MGHRA, CDR2 YSYEKL. The CDR3 sequence is CASSQGGWVTDTQYY. DNA for the CDR3: TGCGCCAGCAGCCAAGGAGGGTGGGTTACAGATACGCAGTATTAT.

The rearrangement links TRBV12-3 or TRBV12-4 to TRBJ2-3; 9 bases are a match to TRBD1. This CDR3 is 15 amino acids long. The V gene end was trimmed by 6 bases and the J gene end by 4 bases; junction bases not matched to a gene: 8. CDR3 residues: CASRPGTGPSDTQYF. The CDR3 DNA sequence: TGTGCCAGCAGACCCGGGACAGGGCCTTCAGATACGCAGTATTTT.

This clonotype was detected only a few times. The chain carries TRBV20-1 and TRBJ2-3; D may be TRBD2 (7 bases). CDR1 is DFQATT, CDR2 SNEGSKA, per germline (reference sequence). This CDR3 has 13 amino acids. The DNA for the CDR3 is TGCAGCACTCTAGCGGAGGGGGGGGATACGCAGTATTTT. Translation gives CSTLAEGGDTQYF.

This clonotype was seen a few times. CDR3 residues: CASSFLVGETQYF. In DNA, the CDR3 is TGTGCCAGCAGCTTTCTGGTGGGGGAGACCCAGTACTTC. The V call is TRBV11-3, the J call TRBJ2-5; D unclear. Germline assignment: CDR1 SGHNT and CDR2 YENEEA. Between the trimmed V and J ends, which lost 3 bases and 5 bases, there was a span of 10 bases. The length of the CDR3 is 13 residues.

This clonotype has a handful of counts. This chain connects TRBV12-3 or TRBV12-4 to TRBJ2-7; unclear D gene. V was pared by 5 bases and J by 2 bases, with 13 bases between. The length of the CDR3 is 14 residues. CDR3 loop: CASSPRAPPYEQYF. The CDR3 nucleotides read TGTGCCAGCAGTCCCCGGGCACCACCCTACGAGCAGTACTTC.

The genes are TRBV6-5 and TRBJ2-1, with D possibly being TRBD1 (5 bases). The V gene's germline CDR1 is MNHEY and CDR2 SVGAGI. The length of the CDR3 is 15 residues. Trimming stripped 7 bases from V and 6 bases from J, with 19 bases between. DNA for the CDR3: TGTGCCAGCAAGACCGTGACAGCTTTTAGCAATGAGCAGTTCTTC. Translating it yields CASKTVTAFSNEQFF.

This clonotype was counted a few times. The chain uses TRBV10-3 and TRBJ2-3, with 14 nucleotides matching TRBD2. Germline V gene sequence: CDR1 ENHRY, CDR2 SYGVKD. The CDR3 totals 18 residues. V lost 3 bases and J lost 4; bases outside the gene matches: 9. The chain's CDR3 is CAISETGTSGSLPDTQYF. The CDR3 nucleotides are TGTGCCATCAGTGAAACCGGGACTAGCGGGAGTCTGCCAGATACGCAGTATTTT.